This T cell receptor (beta chain) stems from a study of radiotherapy plus CTLA-4 blockade in lung cancer. Looking at the study overall: Across the patients, objective responses occurred in more than 15%, and disease control in roughly 31%. The study, taken as a whole, reports: Strongest reported response predictors: early blood clone changes and post-radiation interferon-beta. TCR clones originating in tumors grew in number in blood after radiotherapy plus ipilimumab.

As for this clone: Its specificity is not known. Different DNA sequences within this sample yield the same CDR3.

CTLA-4 blockade using ipilimumab, together with focal radiation, was received by patients with chemo-refractory metastatic non-small-cell lung cancer. This table comes from immunoSEQ multiplex PCR, and its TCRdb copy is limited to in-frame clones, with some not included. The sample contains more than 90,000 clones, 78% of which appear only once. CDR1 is SGHRS, CDR2 YFSETQ, per germline. CDR3 size: 16 residues. The V gene end was trimmed by 2 bases and the J gene end by 4 bases; junction bases not matched to a gene: 8. This chain connects TRBV5-1 to TRBJ2-3; 9 bases are shared with TRBD2. The receptor comes from a human donor with non-small cell lung cancer who had a partial response to radiotherapy plus ipilimumab. The sequencing here drew on peripheral blood, taken from a patient treated with radiotherapy plus ipilimumab. The CDR3 DNA reads TGCGCCAGCAGCTTAAAAGCGGGAGGCCTCGCAGATACGCAGTATTTT. Encoded protein: CASSLKAGGLADTQYF.